This T cell receptor beta chain is drawn from a study of blood T cell repertoires in COVID-19. About the study: Donors in the United States, Italy and Spain gave samples during acute or convalescent COVID-19. Sample material is recorded as cDNA or gDNA derived from T cells, B-cell-depleted T cells, or PBMCs.

Trimming removed 4 bases from V and 4 bases from J; junction bases left unmatched: 11. Germline CDR1 is MNHEY and CDR2 is SMNVEV (reference sequence). The CDR3 spans 17 residues. Original handling: Reference gene primer amplification yielded estimated nucleated cell counts. The protocol was immunoSEQ multiplex PCR, while the TCRdb copy is restricted to in-frame clones and leaves out a portion. The V and J calls and clone size were taken over from that table, and D and trimming were inferred from the DNA. The data show 200,000 to 250,000 clones, around 84% seen once. This clone appeared once. Ages ranged from about 18 to 89 years, with residence in 24 US areas.

The sequence was collected from a man aged 30-40 years with acute COVID-19. Sequencing was carried out using PBMCs or T cells enriched from blood (not recorded which). The chain uses TRBV27 and TRBJ1-5; 9 bases align to TRBD1. CDR3 sequence reads: CASSSRTGDSRNQPQHF. CDR3 sequence (DNA): TGTGCCAGCAGTTCCCGGACAGGGGACTCCAGGAATCAGCCCCAGCATTTT.